The T cell receptor (beta chain) described here comes from a study of T cell repertoires in ileal Crohn's disease. Germline V gene lookup returns CDR1 MDHEN and CDR2 SYDVKM. V shed 1 base and J shed 6 bases, with 21 bases lying between them. The CDR3 is made up of 17 amino acids. Time point: neoterminal ileum biopsy at postoperative endoscopy, about 6 months after surgery. Adults with ileal or ileocolonic Crohn's disease and an indication for resection were eligible. The data were produced by immunoSEQ multiplex PCR, yet TCRdb's version contains in-frame clones alone and is incomplete. The top ten hold about 2.1% of the sample, which has about 60,000 clones, 85% to 90% seen once.

The sequence derives from an adult with Crohn's disease. The chain recombines TRBV28 with TRBJ1-2, with D possibly being TRBD1 (5 bases). Sequencing was done on a sample of ileal tissue. The CDR3 spells CASSLLEGPGAVDGYTF. The CDR3 DNA sequence: TGTGCCAGCAGTTTATTGGAGGGACCCGGGGCAGTCGATGGCTACACCTTC.